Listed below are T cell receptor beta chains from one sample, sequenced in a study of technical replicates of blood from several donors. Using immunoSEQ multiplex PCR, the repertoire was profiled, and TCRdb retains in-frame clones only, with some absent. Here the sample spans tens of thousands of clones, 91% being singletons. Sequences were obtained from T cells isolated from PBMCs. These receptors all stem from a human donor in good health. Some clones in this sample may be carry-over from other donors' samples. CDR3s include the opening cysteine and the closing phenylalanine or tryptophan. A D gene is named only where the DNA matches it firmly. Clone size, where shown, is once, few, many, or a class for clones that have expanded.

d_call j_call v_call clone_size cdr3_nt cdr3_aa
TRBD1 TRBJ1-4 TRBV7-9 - TGTGCCAGCACCCCTCGAGGGGGCGGCGTAAATGAAAAACTGTTTTTT CASTPRGGGVNEKLFF
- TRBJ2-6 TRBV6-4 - TGTGCCAGCCGAGACACTGGGGCCAACGTCCTGACTTTC CASRDTGANVLTF
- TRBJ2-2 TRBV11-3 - TGTGCCAGCAGCTTGGGGCCCCCGAACACCGGGGAGCTGTTTTTT CASSLGPPNTGELFF
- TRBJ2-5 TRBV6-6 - TGTGCCAGCAGCGTGGGGGCCAACCTTCTGATAAAGACCCAGTACTTC CASSVGANLLIKTQYF
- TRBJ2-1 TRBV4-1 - TGCGCCAGCAGCCAAGAACCCAGGGACATCTCCAGAGGCCACAATGAGCAGTTCTTC CASSQEPRDISRGHNEQFF
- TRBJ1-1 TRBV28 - TGTGCCAGCAGTGGGCAGGGGAAGGGAACTGAAGCTTTCTTT CASSGQGKGTEAFF
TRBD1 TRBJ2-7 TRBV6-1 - TGTGCCAGCAGAACTCCGGGACAGGGGACCTACGAGCAGTACTTC CASRTPGQGTYEQYF
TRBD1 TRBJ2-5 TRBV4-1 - TGCGCCAGCAGCCAAGCTGGGACAGGGACAGAGGAGACCCAGTACTTC CASSQAGTGTEETQYF
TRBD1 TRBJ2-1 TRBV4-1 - TGCGCCAGCAGCCAAGCGCTCCGGGACAGGGCCTACAATGAGCAGTTCTTC CASSQALRDRAYNEQFF
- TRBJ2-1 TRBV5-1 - TGCGCCAGCAGCTTGGAAGGCGGGGACGCATACAATGAGCAGTTCTTC CASSLEGGDAYNEQFF
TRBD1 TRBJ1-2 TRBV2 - TGTGCCAGCAGTCCCTACAGGGGGCCCTATGGCTACACCTTC CASSPYRGPYGYTF
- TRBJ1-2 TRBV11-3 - TGTGCCAGCAGCTTAGGGGCAGGGGATGGCTACACCTTC CASSLGAGDGYTF
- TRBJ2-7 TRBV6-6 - TGTGCCAGCAGTCACAGGCTCTCCTACGAGCAGTACTTC CASSHRLSYEQYF
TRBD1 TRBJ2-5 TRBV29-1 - TGCAGCGTTGACACAGGGGTCCAAGAGACCCAGTACTTC CSVDTGVQETQYF
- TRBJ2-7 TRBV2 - TGTGCCAGCAGCCTTTCAGGGGCCGCCCACTACGAGCAGTACTTC CASSLSGAAHYEQYF
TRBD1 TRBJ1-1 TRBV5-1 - TGCGCCAGCAGCCCGGCAGGGGGACAAGAAGCTTTCTTT CASSPAGGQEAFF
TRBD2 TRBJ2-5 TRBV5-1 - TGCGCCAGCAGCATTGTGACTAGCGGGGGGGCCCATGAGACCCAGTACTTC CASSIVTSGGAHETQYF
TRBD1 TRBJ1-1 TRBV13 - TGTGCCAGCAGCCCAATAGGGACAGGTTTGAACACTGAAGCTTTCTTT CASSPIGTGLNTEAFF
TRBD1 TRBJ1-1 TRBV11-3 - TGTGCCAGCAGCTTAGCGGGACAGATGAACACTGAAGCTTTCTTT CASSLAGQMNTEAFF
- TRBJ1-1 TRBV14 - TGTGCCAGCAGCCAGGAGCGGATGGGGTTCACTGAAGCTTTCTTT CASSQERMGFTEAFF
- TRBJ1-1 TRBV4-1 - TGCGCCAGCAGCCAAGATTCAGGAAACACTGAAGCTTTCTTT CASSQDSGNTEAFF
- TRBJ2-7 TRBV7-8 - TGTGCCAGCAGCGACAGGAGTTACGAGCAGTACTTC CASSDRSYEQYF
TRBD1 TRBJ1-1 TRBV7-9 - TGTGCCAGCAGCTTTATCGGGACAGGGCAAGTAGGCGGCACTGAAGCTTTCTTT CASSFIGTGQVGGTEAFF
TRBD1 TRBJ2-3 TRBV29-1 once TGCAGCGTAGAACAGGGGGGCGGCACAGATACGCAGTATTTT CSVEQGGGTDTQYF
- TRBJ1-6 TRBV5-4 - TGTGCCAGCAGCTCGACAGGAAGTAATTCACCCCTCCACTTT CASSSTGSNSPLHF
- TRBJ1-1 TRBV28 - TGTGCCAGCAGTTCACAGGGCCGGACTGAAGCTTTCTTT CASSSQGRTEAFF
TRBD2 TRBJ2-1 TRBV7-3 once TGTGCCAGCAGCTTAAAGGCTAGCGGGGAGAACAATGAGCAGTTCTTC CASSLKASGENNEQFF
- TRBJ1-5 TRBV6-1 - TGTGCCAGCAGATTTATTTTCTATCAGCCCCAGCATTTT CASRFIFYQPQHF